These 6 T cell receptor beta chains share one sample of origin, sequenced in a study of T-cell memory formation after mild COVID-19. TCRdb processed the 5' RACE reads anew with MiXCR; each CDR3 protein has one entry. The sample shows around 420,000 distinct CDR3 sequences, 20% to 25% of them seen only once. The specimen was PBMCs or a T cell subset sorted from them (not recorded which). The source of these receptors is an adult woman who had mild COVID-19 (a few samples of this study predate the infection). Cell type and time point are not known.

This clonotype was counted a few times. CDR3 region: CASSFWGGSSYNEQFF. The CDR3 nucleotides are TGTGCCAGCAGTTTTTGGGGCGGTAGCTCCTACAATGAGCAGTTCTTC. This chain joins TRBV12-3 or TRBV12-4 and TRBJ2-1; possibly TRBD1 for D (5 bases). The CDR3 runs 16 residues. V shed 3 bases and J shed 0 bases, with 12 bases lying between them.

This clonotype showed up just a few times. The CDR3 is CASSQNRPVKGDTQYF. The CDR3 DNA reads as TGTGCCAGCAGCCAAAACCGACCAGTAAAGGGAGATACGCAGTATTTT. The V call is TRBV16, the J call TRBJ2-3, with D unclear. Between the trimmed V and J ends, which lost 2 bases and 5 bases, there was a span of 17 bases. Germline V gene data show CDR1 as KGHSY and CDR2 as FQNENV. This CDR3 is built from 16 residues.

This clonotype appeared a few times. The gene calls are TRBV11-1 and TRBJ2-1; 14 positions agree with TRBD2. Germline V gene data show CDR1 as SGHAT and CDR2 as FQDESV (reference sequence). Losses at the gene ends were 7 bases for V and 10 bases for J; bases not matched to a gene: 9. The CDR3 totals 15 residues. The CDR3 region is CASTGGLAGAREQFF. CDR3 in DNA: TGTGCCAGCACTGGGGGACTAGCGGGAGCTCGGGAGCAGTTCTTC.

In this sample, this clonotype turned up a few times. The chain carries TRBV12-3 or TRBV12-4 and TRBJ1-6, with 9 nucleotides matching TRBD1. There are 13 residues in the CDR3. J was trimmed by 7 bases and V by 11 bases; bases with no gene match: 6. The CDR3 protein is CAVRGQGNSPLHF. As DNA, the CDR3 is TGTGCCGTAAGAGGACAGGGGAATTCACCCCTCCACTTT.

This clonotype was detected ten times or more. The rearrangement uses TRBV25-1 and TRBJ1-1, with a tentative D call TRBD1 (5 bases). CDR1 MGHDK and CDR2 SYGVNS come from the germline V gene. The V end was cut by 5 bases, the J end by 8 bases, with 15 bases between. CDR3 length: 13 amino acids. The CDR3 protein is CASSSPPGQEAFF. CDR3 in DNA: TGTGCCAGCAGTTCCCCCCCGGGGCAGGAAGCTTTCTTT.

This rearrangement joins TRBV11-3 to TRBJ2-2; 9 nucleotides agree with TRBD2. V shed 4 bases, J shed 1 base, and the junction held 1 base outside the gene matches. Germline loops: CDR1 SGHNT, CDR2 YENEEA. CDR3 length: 15 residues. CDR3 DNA: TGTGCCAGCAGCTCTAGCGGGGTGAACACCGGGGAGCTGTTTTTT. It yields the protein CASSSSGVNTGELFF.